This T cell receptor beta chain was observed in a study of shared clonotypes between healthy human individuals. With V trimmed by 0 bases and J by 5 bases, 8 bases remained unmatched. The germline V gene encodes CDR1 SGHRS and CDR2 YFSETQ. The CDR3 runs 15 residues. Profiling relied on immunoSEQ multiplex PCR, and the TCRdb table lists in-frame clones only, not all of them. The sample has hundreds of thousands of clones, 92% seen once. Naive-designated CD8 cells lacked CD45RO, were positively enriched for CCR7, and omitted terminally differentiated effector memory CD45RA+ cells. This clonotype originated in a man in his thirties or forties in good health. Sequenced input: naive CD8+ T cells sorted from blood. V gene TRBV5-1 combines with J gene TRBJ2-7, with TRBD1 matching 7 bases. In DNA, the CDR3 is TGCGCCAGCAGCTTGGTCGGACAGGTTGTCCACGAGCAGTACTTC. Translating gives CASSLVGQVVHEQYF. Looking up the rest from reference TRBV5-1 and TRBJ2-7 gives the full variable domain: KAGVTQTPRYLIKTRGQQVTLSCSPISGHRSVSWYQQTPGQGLQFLFEYFSETQRNKGNFPGRFSGRQFSNSRSEMNVSTLELGDSALYLCASSLVGQVVHEQYFGPGTRLTVT.